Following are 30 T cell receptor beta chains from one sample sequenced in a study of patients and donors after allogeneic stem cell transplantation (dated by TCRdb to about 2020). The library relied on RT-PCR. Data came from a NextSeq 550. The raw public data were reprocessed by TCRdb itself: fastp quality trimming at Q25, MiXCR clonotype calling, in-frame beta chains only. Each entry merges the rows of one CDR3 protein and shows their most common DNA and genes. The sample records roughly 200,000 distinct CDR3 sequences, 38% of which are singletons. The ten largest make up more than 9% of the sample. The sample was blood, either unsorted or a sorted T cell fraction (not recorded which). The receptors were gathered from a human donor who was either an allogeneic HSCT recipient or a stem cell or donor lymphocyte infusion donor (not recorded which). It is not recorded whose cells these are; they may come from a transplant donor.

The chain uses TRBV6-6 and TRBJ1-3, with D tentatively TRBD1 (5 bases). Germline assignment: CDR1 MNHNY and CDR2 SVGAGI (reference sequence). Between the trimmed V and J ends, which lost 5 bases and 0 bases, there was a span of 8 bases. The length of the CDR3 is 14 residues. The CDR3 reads CASSPGYSGNTIYF. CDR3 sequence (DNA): TGTGCCAGCAGTCCAGGGTACTCTGGAAACACCATATATTTT.

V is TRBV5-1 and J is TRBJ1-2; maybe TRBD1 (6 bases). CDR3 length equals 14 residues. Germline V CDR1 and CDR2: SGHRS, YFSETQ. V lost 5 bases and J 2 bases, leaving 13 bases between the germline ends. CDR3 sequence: CASSYQGHNYGYTF. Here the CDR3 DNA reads TGCGCCAGCAGTTATCAGGGGCACAACTATGGCTACACCTTC.

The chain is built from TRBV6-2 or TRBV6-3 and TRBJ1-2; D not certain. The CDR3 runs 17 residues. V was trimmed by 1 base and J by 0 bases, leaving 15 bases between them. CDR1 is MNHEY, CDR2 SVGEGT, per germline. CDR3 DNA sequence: TGTGCCAGCAGTTACTTACCACGAGAGGGATCTAACTATGGCTACACCTTC. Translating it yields CASSYLPREGSNYGYTF.

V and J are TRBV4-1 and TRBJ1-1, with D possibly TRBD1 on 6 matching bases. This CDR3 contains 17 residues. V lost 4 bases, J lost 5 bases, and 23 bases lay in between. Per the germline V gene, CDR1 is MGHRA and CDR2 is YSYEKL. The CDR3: CASSPVVSSRRGTEAFF. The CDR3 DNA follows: TGCGCCAGCAGCCCAGTAGTGTCGTCGCGGAGGGGGACTGAAGCTTTCTTT.

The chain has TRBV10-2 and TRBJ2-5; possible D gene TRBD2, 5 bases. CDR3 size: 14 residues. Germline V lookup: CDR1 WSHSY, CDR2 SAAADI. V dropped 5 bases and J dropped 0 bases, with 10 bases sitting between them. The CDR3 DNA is TGCGCCAGCAGTCAAACTAGGCACCAAGAGACCCAGTACTTC. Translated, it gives CASSQTRHQETQYF.

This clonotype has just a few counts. DNA of the CDR3: TGTGCCACCAGCAGAGACAGCTCACCCCTCCACTTT. As protein: CATSRDSSPLHF. V and J are TRBV15 and TRBJ1-6, with unresolved D. The CDR3 contains 12 residues. Trimming left V 0 bases short and J 10 bases short, with 4 bases between. Germline values: CDR1 LNHNV, CDR2 YYDKDF (reference sequence).

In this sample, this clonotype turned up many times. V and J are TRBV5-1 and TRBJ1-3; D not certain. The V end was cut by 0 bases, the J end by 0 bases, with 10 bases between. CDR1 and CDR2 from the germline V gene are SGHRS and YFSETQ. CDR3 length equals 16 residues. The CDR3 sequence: CASSLAGASSGNTIYF. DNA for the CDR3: TGCGCCAGCAGCTTGGCCGGTGCTAGCTCTGGAAACACCATATATTTT.

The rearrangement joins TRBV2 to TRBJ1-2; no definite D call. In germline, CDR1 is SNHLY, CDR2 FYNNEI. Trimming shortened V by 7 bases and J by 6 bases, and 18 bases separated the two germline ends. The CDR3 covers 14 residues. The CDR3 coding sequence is TGTGCCAGCACTCAATGGTCCCGGGTAGATGGCTACACCTTC. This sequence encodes CASTQWSRVDGYTF.

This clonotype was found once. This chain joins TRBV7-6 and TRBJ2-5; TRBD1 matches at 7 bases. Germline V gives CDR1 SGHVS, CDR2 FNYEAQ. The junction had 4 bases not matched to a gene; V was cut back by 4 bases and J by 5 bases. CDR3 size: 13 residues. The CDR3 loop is CASSSQGSETQYF. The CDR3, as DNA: TGTGCCAGCAGCTCACAGGGGAGCGAGACCCAGTACTTC.

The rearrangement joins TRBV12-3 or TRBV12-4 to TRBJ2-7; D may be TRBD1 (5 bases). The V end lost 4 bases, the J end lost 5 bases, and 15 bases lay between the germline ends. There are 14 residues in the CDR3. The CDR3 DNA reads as TGTGCCAGCAGTTCTGGACAAGTTAGCAACGAGCAGTACTTC. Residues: CASSSGQVSNEQYF.

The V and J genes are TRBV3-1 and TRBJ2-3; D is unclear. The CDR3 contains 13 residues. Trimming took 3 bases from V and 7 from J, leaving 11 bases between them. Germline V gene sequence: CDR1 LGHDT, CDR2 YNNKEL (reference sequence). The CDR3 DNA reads TGTGCCAGCAGCCAGACTGTGAGGTATACGCAGTATTTT. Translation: CASSQTVRYTQYF.

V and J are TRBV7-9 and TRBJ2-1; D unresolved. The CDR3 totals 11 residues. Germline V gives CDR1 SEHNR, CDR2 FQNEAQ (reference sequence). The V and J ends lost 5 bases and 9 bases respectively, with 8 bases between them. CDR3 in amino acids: CASSPTIEQFF. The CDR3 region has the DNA TGTGCCAGCAGCCCTACAATTGAGCAGTTCTTC.

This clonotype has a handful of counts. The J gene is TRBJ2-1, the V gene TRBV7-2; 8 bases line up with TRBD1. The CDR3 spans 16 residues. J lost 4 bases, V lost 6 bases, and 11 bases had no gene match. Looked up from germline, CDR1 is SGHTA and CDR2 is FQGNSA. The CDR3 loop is CASRQGELVPYNEQFF. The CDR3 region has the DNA TGTGCCAGCAGACAGGGGGAACTAGTCCCATACAATGAGCAGTTCTTC.

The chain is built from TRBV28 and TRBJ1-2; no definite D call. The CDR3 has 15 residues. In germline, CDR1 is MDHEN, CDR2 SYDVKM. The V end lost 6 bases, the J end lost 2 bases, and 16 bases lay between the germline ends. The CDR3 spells CASSLSTPQNYGYTF. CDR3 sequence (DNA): TGTGCCAGCAGCCTCTCCACCCCGCAGAACTATGGCTACACCTTC.

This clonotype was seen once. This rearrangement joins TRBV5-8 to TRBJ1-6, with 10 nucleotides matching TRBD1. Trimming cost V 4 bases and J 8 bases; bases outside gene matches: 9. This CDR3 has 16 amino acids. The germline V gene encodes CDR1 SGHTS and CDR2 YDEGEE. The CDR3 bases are TGTGCCAGCAGCGTGGACAGGGGGAACACGGATTCACCCCTCCACTTT. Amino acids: CASSVDRGNTDSPLHF.

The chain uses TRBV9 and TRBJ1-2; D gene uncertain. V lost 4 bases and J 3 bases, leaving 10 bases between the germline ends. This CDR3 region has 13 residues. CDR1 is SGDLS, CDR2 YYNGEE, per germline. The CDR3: CASSPRSDYGYTF. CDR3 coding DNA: TGTGCCAGCAGCCCCCGGAGTGACTATGGCTACACCTTC.

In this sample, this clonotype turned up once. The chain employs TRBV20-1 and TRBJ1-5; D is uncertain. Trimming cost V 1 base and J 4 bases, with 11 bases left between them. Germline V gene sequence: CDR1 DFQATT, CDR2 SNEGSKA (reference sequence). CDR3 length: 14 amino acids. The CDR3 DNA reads TGCAGTGCTAGAGTAGGCGGACGGAATCAGCCCCAGCATTTT. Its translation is CSARVGGRNQPQHF.

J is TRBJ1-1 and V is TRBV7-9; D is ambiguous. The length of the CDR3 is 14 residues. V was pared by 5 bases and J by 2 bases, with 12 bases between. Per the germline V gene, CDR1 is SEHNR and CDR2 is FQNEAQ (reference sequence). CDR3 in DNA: TGTGCCAGCAGCCGCAGAACCTCCAACACTGAAGCTTTCTTT. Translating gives CASSRRTSNTEAFF.

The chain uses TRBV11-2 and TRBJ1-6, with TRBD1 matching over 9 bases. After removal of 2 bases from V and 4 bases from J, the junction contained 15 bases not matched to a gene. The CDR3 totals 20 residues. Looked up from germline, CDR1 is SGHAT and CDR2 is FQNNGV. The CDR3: CASSLSDFIGTGPYNSPLHF. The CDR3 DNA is TGTGCCAGCAGCTTATCGGATTTTATAGGGACAGGGCCTTATAATTCACCCCTCCACTTT.

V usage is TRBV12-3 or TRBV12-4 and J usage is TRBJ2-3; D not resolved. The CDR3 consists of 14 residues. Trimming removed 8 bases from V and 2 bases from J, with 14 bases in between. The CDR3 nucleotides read TGTGCCAGCGAGGCCGAGTACGTCACAGATACGCAGTATTTT. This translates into CASEAEYVTDTQYF.

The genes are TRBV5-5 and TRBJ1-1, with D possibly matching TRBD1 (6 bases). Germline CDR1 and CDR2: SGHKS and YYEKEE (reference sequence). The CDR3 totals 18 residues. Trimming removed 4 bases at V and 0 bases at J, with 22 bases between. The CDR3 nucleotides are TGTGCCAGCAGCCTGAGAGCCGGGGGCGATGGGATGAACACTGAAGCTTTCTTT. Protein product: CASSLRAGGDGMNTEAFF.

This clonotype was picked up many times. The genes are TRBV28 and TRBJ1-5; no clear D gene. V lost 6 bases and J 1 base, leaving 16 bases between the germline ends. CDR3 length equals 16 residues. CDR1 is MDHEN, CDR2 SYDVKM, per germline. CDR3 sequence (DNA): TGTGCCAGCAGATCCGCCCTTGCGGGGAGCAATCAGCCCCAGCATTTT. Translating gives CASRSALAGSNQPQHF.

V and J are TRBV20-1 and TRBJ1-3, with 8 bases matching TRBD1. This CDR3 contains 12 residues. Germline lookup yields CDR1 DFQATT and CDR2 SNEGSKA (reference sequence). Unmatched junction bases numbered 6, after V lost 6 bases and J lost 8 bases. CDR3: CSARQGADTIYF. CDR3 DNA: TGCAGTGCACGGCAGGGGGCAGACACCATATATTTT.

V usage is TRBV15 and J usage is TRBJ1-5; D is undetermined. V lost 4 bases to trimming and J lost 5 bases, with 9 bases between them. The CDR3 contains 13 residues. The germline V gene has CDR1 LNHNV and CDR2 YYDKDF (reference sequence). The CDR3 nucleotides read TGTGCCACCAGCACACGTGGTTATCAGCCCCAGCATTTT. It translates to CATSTRGYQPQHF.

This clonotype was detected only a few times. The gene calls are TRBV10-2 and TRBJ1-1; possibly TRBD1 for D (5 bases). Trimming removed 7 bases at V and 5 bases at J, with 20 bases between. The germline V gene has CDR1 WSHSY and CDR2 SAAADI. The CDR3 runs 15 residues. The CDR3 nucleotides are TGCGCCAGCATAGAGGGGTTCTTAGAAAGGACTGAAGCTTTCTTT. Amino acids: CASIEGFLERTEAFF.

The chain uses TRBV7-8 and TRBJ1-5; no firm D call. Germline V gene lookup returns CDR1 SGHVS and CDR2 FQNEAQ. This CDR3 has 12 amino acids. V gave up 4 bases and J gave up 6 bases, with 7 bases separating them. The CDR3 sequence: CASSYEGQPQHF. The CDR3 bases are TGTGCCAGCAGCTACGAAGGTCAGCCCCAGCATTTT.

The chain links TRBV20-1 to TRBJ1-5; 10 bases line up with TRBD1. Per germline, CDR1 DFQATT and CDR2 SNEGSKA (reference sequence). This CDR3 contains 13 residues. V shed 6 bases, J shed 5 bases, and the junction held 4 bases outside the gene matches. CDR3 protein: CSADRGLDQPQHF. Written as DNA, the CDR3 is TGCAGTGCCGACAGGGGGCTTGATCAGCCCCAGCATTTT.

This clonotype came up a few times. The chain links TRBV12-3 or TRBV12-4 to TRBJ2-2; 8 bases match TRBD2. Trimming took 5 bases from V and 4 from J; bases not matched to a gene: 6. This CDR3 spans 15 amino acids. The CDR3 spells CASSPRGALTGELFF. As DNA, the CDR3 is TGTGCCAGCAGTCCGCGGGGGGCTCTCACCGGGGAGCTGTTTTTT.

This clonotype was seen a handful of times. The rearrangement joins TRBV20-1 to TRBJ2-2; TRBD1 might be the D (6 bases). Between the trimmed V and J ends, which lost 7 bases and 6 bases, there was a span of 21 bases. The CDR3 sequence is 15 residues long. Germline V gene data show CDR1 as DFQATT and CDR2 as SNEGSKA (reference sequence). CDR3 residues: CSGKSAGDEAGELFF. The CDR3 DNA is TGCAGTGGAAAGTCGGCAGGGGACGAGGCCGGGGAGCTGTTTTTT.

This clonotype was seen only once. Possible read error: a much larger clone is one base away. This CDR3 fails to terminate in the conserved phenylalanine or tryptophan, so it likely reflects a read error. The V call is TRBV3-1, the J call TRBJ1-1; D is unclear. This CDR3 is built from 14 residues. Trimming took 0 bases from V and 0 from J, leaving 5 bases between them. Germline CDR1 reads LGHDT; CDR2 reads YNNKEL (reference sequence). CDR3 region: CASSQEGVNTEAFL. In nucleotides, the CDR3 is TGTGCCAGCAGCCAAGAGGGCGTGAACACTGAAGCTTTCTTG.